Included here is one TCR beta chain sequence, with context. Its specificity is not known. The data were obtained in a study of Ad26.COV2.S vaccination and SARS-CoV-2 variants. Study-level background: Intramuscularly, Ad26.COV2.S was given either once or twice, 56 days apart. Study observations and caveats: Estimates derived from TCR breadth and depth analyses may have underestimated total T cell responses. It was reported that spike-specific CD8+ and CD4+ T cell responses were substantially broad after vaccination.

As to treatment: some 19 received Ad26.COV2.S at low or high dose, single or two shots; about 5 received placebo; per-sample allocation not given. On day 63 after the first injection, vaccine and placebo recipients gave samples. The donor's status was that of an adult aged 18-55 years in Boston. Germline CDR1 SNHLY, CDR2 FYNNEI. The CDR3 has 16 residues. V gave up 5 bases and J gave up 1 base; unmatched junction bases: 6. Measured with immunoSEQ multiplex PCR; TCRdb has only the in-frame clones, and not every one. The table records 300,000 to 500,000 clones, approximately 90% of them present only once.

Specimen: peripheral blood, collected in a trial of Ad26.COV2.S vaccine versus placebo. The chain joins TRBV2 to TRBJ2-2; TRBD2 matches at 8 bases. The TCR comes from a person between 18 and 65 years old who received the Ad26.COV2.S COVID-19 vaccine or a placebo. This chain's CDR3 is CASSLRGVMNTGELFF. The CDR3 coding sequence is TGTGCCAGCAGTTTGCGGGGGGTCATGAACACCGGGGAGCTGTTTTTT.